Listed here are 10 T cell receptor beta chains from one sample, sequenced in a study of T cells in Graves' hyperthyroidism and ophthalmopathy. Amplification targeted TCR beta CDR3 regions from RNA transcripts. The HTBI primer set drove a first-round RT-PCR of the TCR CDR3. In TCRdb, the multiplex PCR reads were re-called with MiXCR into one record per CDR3 protein. The sample carries a few hundred thousand distinct CDR3 sequences, about 45% recorded once. The material sequenced was peripheral blood or thyroid tissue (not recorded which). These receptors were taken from a woman younger than 35 with Graves' hyperthyroidism.

About this clonotype: This may come from a read error, since a much larger clone is one base off. The conserved phenylalanine or tryptophan is not found at the CDR3 terminus, so this likely reflects a read error. The V call is TRBV10-3, the J call TRBJ1-5, with a tentative D call TRBD1 (6 bases). The CDR3 is made up of 13 amino acids. Trimming shortened V by 10 bases and J by 0 bases, and 10 bases separated the two germline ends. Germline assignment: CDR1 ENHRY and CDR2 SYGVKD. The CDR3 sequence: CATRDNSNQPQHS. Here the CDR3 DNA reads TGTGCCACCCGGGACAATAGCAATCAGCCCCAGCATTCT.

Regarding this clonotype: The junction does not match germline at one end; this may be a read error. The gene calls are TRBV29-1 and TRBJ1-1; D remains ambiguous. Germline V gene sequence: CDR1 SQVTM, CDR2 ANQGSEA. There are 13 residues in the CDR3. The CDR3 is CSAEEGLNTEAFF. The CDR3 DNA follows: TGCAGCGCTGAAGAGGGCCTGAACACTGAAGCTTTCTTT.

This clonotype was seen at least ten times. The rearrangement uses TRBV19 and TRBJ2-5, with a possible D match to TRBD1 (6 bases). CDR3 length: 13 amino acids. Trimming took off 11 bases at V and 7 bases at J, with 20 bases between the two ends. CDR1 and CDR2 from the germline V gene are LNHDA and SQIVND (reference sequence). Written as DNA, the CDR3 is TGTGCCGGCTACCCCAGGGGCGGATGGACCCAGTACTTC. It translates to CAGYPRGGWTQYF. Full variable domain (outside the CDR3, taken from reference TRBV19 and TRBJ2-5): DGGITQSPKYLFRKEGQNVTLSCEQNLNHDAMYWYRQDPGQGLRLIYYSQIVNDFQKGDIAEGYSVSREKKESFPLTVTSAQKNPTAFYLCAGYPRGGWTQYFGPGTRLLVL.

V gene TRBV6-5 combines with J gene TRBJ1-1, with D possibly TRBD1 on 5 matching bases. The CDR3 runs to 15 residues. V lost 5 bases to trimming and J lost 0 bases, with 13 bases between them. Germline V gene data show CDR1 as MNHEY and CDR2 as SVGAGI. CDR3 loop: CASSLETVMNTEAFF. The CDR3 DNA is TGTGCCAGCAGTCTCGAGACAGTTATGAACACTGAAGCTTTCTTT.

This clonotype was recorded a few times. The V and J genes are TRBV6-6 and TRBJ2-5, with a possible D match to TRBD2 (7 bases). This CDR3 is built from 15 residues. Per the germline V gene, CDR1 is MNHNY and CDR2 is SVGAGI (reference sequence). V lost 0 bases, J lost 6 bases, and 14 bases lay in between. The DNA for the CDR3 is TGTGCCAGCAGTTACTCAGGGGGGGTCTCGCAGACCCAGTACTTC. Residues: CASSYSGGVSQTQYF.

This clonotype was picked up a small number of times. Its ends do not fully match the called genes, so a read error is possible. J is TRBJ2-7 and V is TRBV24-1; 11 bases line up with TRBD2. This CDR3 is built from 14 residues. CDR1 is KGHDR and CDR2 is SFDVKD in the germline V gene. CDR3 in DNA: TGTGCCAGCAGTTCCGCCGGGACTAGCGGCCGGCGGTACTTC. The encoded protein is CASSSAGTSGRRYF.

The chain has TRBV25-1 and TRBJ1-1, with D hard to call. V lost 8 bases and J lost 1, with 14 bases in between. Germline-derived CDR1 and CDR2 are MGHDK and SYGVNS. The CDR3 consists of 14 residues. CDR3 in DNA: TGTGCCAGCTCAGGAAGAGCGGGGAACACTGAAGCTTTCTTT. Translation: CASSGRAGNTEAFF.

The chain carries TRBV19 and TRBJ2-6; 8 nucleotides align to TRBD1. The germline gives CDR1 LNHDA, CDR2 SQIVND (reference sequence). The V segment lost 6 bases and the J segment 0 bases; nucleotides outside the gene matches: 4. The CDR3 length is 16 residues. The CDR3 sequence is CASRNRGSSGANVLTF. CDR3 sequence (DNA): TGTGCCAGTAGAAACAGGGGGTCCTCTGGGGCCAACGTCCTGACTTTC.

The V call is TRBV7-2, the J call TRBJ1-1; no clear D. V gave up 2 bases and J gave up 0 bases, with 7 bases separating them. Per the germline V gene, CDR1 is SGHTA and CDR2 is FQGNSA. This CDR3 has 14 residues. CDR3: CASSLMGLNTEAFF. CDR3 nucleotide sequence: TGTGCCAGCAGCTTAATGGGGTTGAACACTGAAGCTTTCTTT.

This chain connects TRBV7-6 to TRBJ1-4; D might be TRBD1 (6 bases). This CDR3 spans 15 amino acids. With 5 bases removed from V and 8 bases from J, the gap between germline ends came to 18 bases. Germline assignment: CDR1 SGHVS and CDR2 FNYEAQ. The CDR3 region is CASSRGDEQYEKLFF. CDR3 nucleotide sequence: TGTGCCAGCAGCAGGGGGGACGAGCAGTACGAAAAACTGTTTTTT.